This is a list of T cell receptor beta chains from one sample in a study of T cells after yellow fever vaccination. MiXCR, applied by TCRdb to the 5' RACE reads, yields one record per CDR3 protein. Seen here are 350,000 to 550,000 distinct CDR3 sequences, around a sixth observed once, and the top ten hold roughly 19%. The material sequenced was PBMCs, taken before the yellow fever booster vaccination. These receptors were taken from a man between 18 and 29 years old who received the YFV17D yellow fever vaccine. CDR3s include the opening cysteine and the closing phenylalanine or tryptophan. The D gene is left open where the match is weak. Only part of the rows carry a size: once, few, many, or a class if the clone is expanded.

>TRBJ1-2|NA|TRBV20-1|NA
CSAKQGPTGGYTF
TGCAGTGCTAAACAGGGACCTACCGGTGGCTACACCTTC
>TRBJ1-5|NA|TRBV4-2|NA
CASSQGKVQGNQPQHF
TGTGCCAGCAGCCAAGGGAAGGTCCAAGGCAATCAGCCCCAGCATTTT
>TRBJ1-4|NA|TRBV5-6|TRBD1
CASSFGTGLEKLFF
TGTGCCAGCAGCTTCGGGACAGGACTAGAAAAACTGTTTTTT
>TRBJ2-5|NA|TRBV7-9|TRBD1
CASSESTGVGETQYF
TGTGCCAGCAGCGAATCGACAGGGGTTGGAGAGACCCAGTACTTC
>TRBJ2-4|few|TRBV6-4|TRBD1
CASMHIEGQRPAKNIQYF
TGTGCCAGCATGCACATCGAGGGACAGCGCCCAGCCAAAAACATTCAGTACTTC
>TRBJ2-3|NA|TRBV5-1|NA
CAGSLEEPTDTQYF
TGCGCCGGCAGCTTGGAAGAGCCAACAGATACGCAGTATTTT
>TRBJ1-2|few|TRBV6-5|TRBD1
CASSRDRAMGGYTF
TGTGCCAGCAGTCGCGACAGGGCGATGGGAGGCTACACCTTC
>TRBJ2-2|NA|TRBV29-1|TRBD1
CSVRLTRGTGELFF
TGCAGCGTTAGATTAACCAGGGGGACCGGGGAGCTGTTTTTT
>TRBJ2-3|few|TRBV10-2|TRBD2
CASSPGLPSTDTQYF
TGCGCCAGCAGTCCGGGACTACCCAGCACAGATACGCAGTATTTT
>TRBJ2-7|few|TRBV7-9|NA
CASSLGTGQVHEQYF
TGTGCCAGCAGCTTAGGAACAGGTCAGGTCCACGAGCAGTACTTC
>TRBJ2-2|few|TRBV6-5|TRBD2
CASSYGAGGNTGELFF
TGTGCCAGCAGTTACGGGGCGGGGGGAAACACCGGGGAGCTGTTTTTT
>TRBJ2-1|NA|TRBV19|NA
CASNPTGSYNEQFF
TGTGCCAGTAACCCGACAGGATCATACAATGAGCAGTTCTTC
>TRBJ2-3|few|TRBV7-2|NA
CASSFRVRDTQYF
TGTGCCAGCAGCTTCAGGGTCAGAGATACGCAGTATTTT
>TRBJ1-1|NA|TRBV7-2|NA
CASILAGVNTEAFF
TGTGCCAGCATCCTCGCAGGGGTGAACACTGAAGCTTTCTTT
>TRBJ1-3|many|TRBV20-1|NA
CSAPPAFSSSGNTIYF
TGCAGTGCTCCACCAGCTTTTTCGAGCTCTGGAAACACCATATATTTT
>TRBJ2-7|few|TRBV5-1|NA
CASSAGSDLLEQYF
TGCGCCAGCAGCGCCGGGTCGGACCTGCTCGAGCAGTACTTC
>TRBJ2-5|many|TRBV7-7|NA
CASSLGARETQYF
TGTGCTAGCAGCCTGGGGGCGCGAGAGACCCAGTACTTC
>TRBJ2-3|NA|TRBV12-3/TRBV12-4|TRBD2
CASSPGTSGGAGDTQYF
TGTGCCAGCAGTCCTGGGACTAGCGGGGGGGCCGGGGATACGCAGTATTTT
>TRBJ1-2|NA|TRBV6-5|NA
CASSLNRALYGYTF
TGTGCCAGCAGTTTAAACAGGGCGCTCTATGGCTACACCTTC
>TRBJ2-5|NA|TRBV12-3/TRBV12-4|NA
CASSLSSWEETQYF
TGTGCCAGCAGTTTATCCAGTTGGGAAGAGACCCAGTACTTC
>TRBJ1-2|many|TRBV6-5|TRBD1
CASSYSIGSQGSYGYTF
TGTGCCAGCAGTTACTCGATTGGGTCACAGGGGAGTTATGGCTACACCTTC
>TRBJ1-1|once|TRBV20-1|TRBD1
CSASRDRNTEAFF
TGCAGTGCTAGCCGGGACAGGAACACTGAAGCTTTCTTT
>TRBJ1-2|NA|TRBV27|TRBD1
CASRLGQTYGYTF
TGTGCCAGCAGGCTGGGACAGACCTATGGCTACACCTTC
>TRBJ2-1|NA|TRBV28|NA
CASSSPRSDEQFF
TGTGCCAGCAGTTCCCCGAGGTCCGATGAGCAGTTCTTC
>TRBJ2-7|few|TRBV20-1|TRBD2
CSARPLLAASYEQYF
TGCAGTGCTAGGCCCCTGCTAGCGGCTTCCTACGAGCAGTACTTC
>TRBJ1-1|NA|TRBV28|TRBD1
CASIRQGAGNTEAFF
TGTGCCAGCATTCGACAGGGGGCAGGGAACACTGAAGCTTTCTTT
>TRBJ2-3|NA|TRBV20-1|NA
CSARTTSTDTQYF
TGCAGTGCTAGAACGACGAGCACAGATACGCAGTATTTT
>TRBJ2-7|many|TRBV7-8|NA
CASSLALAGAYEQYF
TGTGCCAGCAGCTTAGCGCTGGCAGGCGCCTACGAGCAGTACTTC
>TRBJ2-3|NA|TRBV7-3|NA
CASSRDRSNTQYF
TGTGCCAGCAGCAGAGACAGGTCAAATACGCAGTATTTT
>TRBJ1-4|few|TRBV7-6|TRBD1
CASSSRQGGDEKLFF
TGTGCCAGCAGCTCTAGACAGGGAGGAGATGAAAAACTGTTTTTT
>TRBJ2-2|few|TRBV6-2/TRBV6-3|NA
CASSFRITGELFF
TGTGCCAGCAGTTTCAGGATCACCGGGGAGCTGTTTTTT
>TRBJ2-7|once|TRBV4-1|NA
CASSQREGASYEQYF
TGCGCCAGCAGCCAAAGGGAGGGGGCTTCCTACGAGCAGTACTTC
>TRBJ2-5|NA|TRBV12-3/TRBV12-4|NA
CASSPGPEGGETQYF
TGTGCCAGCAGCCCGGGCCCCGAAGGCGGGGAGACCCAGTACTTC
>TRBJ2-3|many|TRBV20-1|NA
CSAAGQSTDTQYF
TGCAGTGCCGCGGGACAGTCCACAGATACGCAGTATTTT
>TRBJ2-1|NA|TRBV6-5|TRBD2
CASSYGASGGYYNEQFF
TGTGCCAGCAGTTACGGTGCTAGCGGGGGGTACTACAATGAGCAGTTCTTC
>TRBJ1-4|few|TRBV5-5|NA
CASSLSYVGDEKLFF
TGTGCCAGCAGCTTGTCATACGTGGGGGATGAAAAACTGTTTTTT